This T cell receptor beta chain is drawn from a study of cytomegalovirus exposure and HLA in healthy donors. PCR used 60 Vbeta primers and 13 Jbeta primers. Profiling relied on immunoSEQ multiplex PCR, and the TCRdb table lists in-frame clones only, not all of them. The table lists some 100,000 clones, around 74% of them singletons. Note on this clone: Antigen unknown. This sample also contains other DNA sequences that code for the same CDR3.

Regarding the study as a whole: TCR beta chains associated with HLA were, in a later analysis, more clonally expanded than equally common others.

In germline, CDR1 is LNHDA, CDR2 SQIVND (reference sequence). V trimming: 3 bases; J trimming: 7 bases; junction bases outside the gene matches: 4. The CDR3 has 14 amino acids. Sequences were obtained from PBMCs. The TCR comes from a male donor in good health and CMV-seropositive. V usage is TRBV19 and J usage is TRBJ2-1; TRBD2 agrees at 9 bases. CDR3 bases: TGTGCCAGTAGTATTGCGGGGGGGCCAAATGAGCAGTTCTTC. It yields the protein CASSIAGGPNEQFF.